The next 17 T cell receptor beta chains were all read from a single sample in a study of post-analysis software for immune sequencing data. Antigen specificity for these receptors is unknown. Study results and limitations: A handful of TRBV segments were significantly more frequent in patients than in controls. TRBV5-6, TRBV5-1 and TRBV20-1 were among these segments.

TCR beta cDNA libraries had unique molecular identifiers. TCRdb recomputed calls from the PCR reads with MiXCR, one row per CDR3 protein. The sample lists 750,000 to 900,000 distinct CDR3 sequences, 46% occurring once. Sequenced material: blood. The origin of the receptors is a girl aged 10 to 17 with multiple sclerosis.

This chain uses TRBV7-9 with TRBJ2-1; TRBD2 matches 8 bases. J gave up 9 bases and V 4 bases, and 11 bases lay outside the gene matches. CDR3 size: 15 residues. Germline V gene data show CDR1 as SEHNR and CDR2 as FQNEAQ (reference sequence). As DNA, the CDR3 is TGTGCCAGCAGCTCCCCCAGCGGGAGCGTCGCTGAGCAGTTCTTC. Amino acids: CASSSPSGSVAEQFF.

The chain links TRBV20-1 to TRBJ2-3, with 12 bases that match TRBD2. From germline, CDR1 is DFQATT and CDR2 SNEGSKA (reference sequence). J lost 2 bases, V lost 2 bases, and 11 bases had no gene match. This CDR3 region has 18 residues. CDR3 sequence: CSARPLAGGPQFTDTQYF. Here the CDR3 DNA reads TGCAGTGCTAGACCTCTAGCGGGAGGGCCCCAATTCACAGATACGCAGTATTTT.

The V and J genes are TRBV5-1 and TRBJ1-2; TRBD1 might be the D (6 bases). The CDR3 length is 13 residues. The germline V gene encodes CDR1 SGHRS and CDR2 YFSETQ. V lost 3 bases, J lost 7 bases, and 13 bases lay in between. The CDR3 reads CASSSSTGIGYTF. The CDR3 DNA reads TGCGCCAGCAGCTCCTCGACAGGAATTGGCTACACCTTC.

The rearrangement uses TRBV20-1 and TRBJ2-5; D tentatively reads TRBD1 or TRBD2 (5 bases each). The CDR3 extends over 14 amino acids. From germline, CDR1 is DFQATT and CDR2 SNEGSKA (reference sequence). V lost 4 bases, J lost 2 bases, and 14 bases lay in between. As DNA, the CDR3 is TGCAGTGCTATCCTAGGGGAGCCACAAGAGACCCAGTACTTC. This codes for CSAILGEPQETQYF.

This clonotype was observed a few times. CDR3 region: CASSWLIGGGNEQFF. The CDR3 bases are TGTGCCAGCAGTTGGTTGATTGGCGGGGGGAATGAGCAGTTCTTC. The chain couples TRBV28 to TRBJ2-1, with 8 bases fitting TRBD2. J lost 7 bases, V lost 4 bases, and 9 bases had no gene match. Germline-derived CDR1 and CDR2 are MDHEN and SYDVKM. The CDR3 has 15 amino acids.

The chain is built from TRBV6-5 and TRBJ2-5, with 7 bases that match TRBD2. The J segment lost 6 bases and the V segment lost 6 bases, leaving 16 bases of the junction unmatched. The CDR3 loop spans 16 amino acids. Germline V gene data show CDR1 as MNHEY and CDR2 as SVGAGI. The CDR3 loop reads CASRPLGSGKGKTQYF. The DNA of the CDR3 is TGTGCCAGCAGACCCCTGGGAAGCGGGAAGGGTAAGACCCAGTACTTC.

The V and J genes are TRBV27 and TRBJ2-3; 7 nucleotides agree with TRBD2. V gave up 2 bases and J gave up 1 base; unmatched junction bases: 6. This CDR3 has 16 amino acids. Germline lookup yields CDR1 MNHEY and CDR2 SMNVEV (reference sequence). CDR3 loop: CASSLGRAGGTDTQYF. The CDR3 coding sequence is TGTGCCAGCAGTTTAGGTCGGGCGGGAGGCACAGATACGCAGTATTTT.

V gene TRBV15 combines with J gene TRBJ2-1, with D tentatively TRBD2 (6 bases). Germline-derived CDR1 and CDR2 are LNHNV and YYDKDF (reference sequence). The CDR3 extends over 14 amino acids. The V end lost 3 bases, the J end lost 7 bases, and 13 bases lay between the germline ends. The CDR3 DNA reads TGTGCCACCAGCAGGGAGGGCCCTAGAAATGAGCAGTTCTTC. Amino acids: CATSREGPRNEQFF.

The V call is TRBV12-3 or TRBV12-4, the J call TRBJ2-7; 9 bases are shared with TRBD1. CDR3 length: 16 residues. V trimming: 5 bases; J trimming: 5 bases; junction bases outside the gene matches: 13. The CDR3 protein is CASSVAGDRVINEQYF. The CDR3 nucleotides are TGTGCCAGCAGTGTCGCTGGGGACAGGGTTATCAACGAGCAGTACTTC.

The chain has TRBV15 and TRBJ2-3; D might be TRBD2 (6 bases). Germline lookup yields CDR1 LNHNV and CDR2 YYDKDF (reference sequence). The CDR3 has 16 residues. V was trimmed by 0 bases and J by 8 bases, leaving 18 bases between them. The chain's CDR3 is CATSRDRRELWGTQYF. Written as DNA, the CDR3 is TGTGCCACCAGCAGAGATAGACGGGAGCTCTGGGGTACGCAGTATTTT.

The gene calls are TRBV29-1 and TRBJ1-1, with a weak D call TRBD1 (5 bases). Per germline, CDR1 SQVTM and CDR2 ANQGSEA. There are 14 residues in the CDR3. Trimming removed 5 bases from V and 1 base from J, with 14 bases in between. This chain's CDR3 is CSVTVGTENTEAFF. CDR3 bases: TGCAGCGTTACGGTGGGGACGGAGAACACTGAAGCTTTCTTT.

This clonotype occurred a few times. This chain connects TRBV6-1 to TRBJ2-3, with 15 bases identical to TRBD2. V lost 5 bases, J lost 5 bases, and 8 bases stayed unmatched. The CDR3 runs to 17 residues. CDR1 is MNHNS, CDR2 SASEGT, per germline. CDR3 residues: CASSRSPGLAGGDTQYF. CDR3 bases: TGTGCCAGCAGTCGCTCACCGGGACTAGCGGGAGGAGATACGCAGTATTTT.

This clonotype has a handful of counts. The chain is built from TRBV6-4 and TRBJ2-5, with 9 bases aligning to TRBD2. The germline gives CDR1 MRHNA, CDR2 SNTAGT. The CDR3 length is 14 residues. The J segment lost 11 bases and the V segment lost 2 bases, leaving 9 bases of the junction unmatched. The CDR3 DNA sequence: TGTGCCAGCAGTGACGGGACTAGCAGCAATGAGCAGTACTTC. Protein: CASSDGTSSNEQYF.

CDR3 in amino acids: CASSQEGRVSNQPQHF. The DNA of the CDR3 is TGTGCCAGCAGCCAAGAGGGCAGGGTGAGCAATCAGCCCCAGCATTTT. The gene calls are TRBV4-2 and TRBJ1-5, with TRBD1 as a possible D gene (5 bases). V was shortened by 0 bases and J by 1 base, with 10 bases between the two germline ends. Per germline, CDR1 LGHNA and CDR2 YNFKEQ. This CDR3 comprises 16 residues.

J is TRBJ2-2 and V is TRBV28; 8 nucleotides align to TRBD2. This CDR3 is 14 amino acids long. Trimming cost V 8 bases and J 0 bases; bases outside gene matches: 2. The germline V gene encodes CDR1 MDHEN and CDR2 SYDVKM. Written as DNA, the CDR3 is TGTGCCAGCTTACTAGCGGCGAACACCGGGGAGCTGTTTTTT. Its translation is CASLLAANTGELFF.

The chain links TRBV2 to TRBJ2-3; D not resolved. Trimming stripped 4 bases from V and 0 bases from J, with 11 bases between. In germline, CDR1 is SNHLY, CDR2 FYNNEI. The CDR3 totals 15 residues. The CDR3 loop is CASSGKGGSTDTQYF. The CDR3 DNA follows: TGTGCCAGCAGTGGAAAGGGCGGTAGCACAGATACGCAGTATTTT.

V is TRBV20-1 and J is TRBJ2-7; no reliable D call. The CDR3 length is 14 residues. Germline V gives CDR1 DFQATT, CDR2 SNEGSKA (reference sequence). The germline V and J ends were trimmed by 0 bases and 0 bases, with 9 bases remaining between them. CDR3 nucleotide sequence: TGCAGTGCTAGAGACATCCTGAGCTCCTACGAGCAGTACTTC. This gives the protein CSARDILSSYEQYF.